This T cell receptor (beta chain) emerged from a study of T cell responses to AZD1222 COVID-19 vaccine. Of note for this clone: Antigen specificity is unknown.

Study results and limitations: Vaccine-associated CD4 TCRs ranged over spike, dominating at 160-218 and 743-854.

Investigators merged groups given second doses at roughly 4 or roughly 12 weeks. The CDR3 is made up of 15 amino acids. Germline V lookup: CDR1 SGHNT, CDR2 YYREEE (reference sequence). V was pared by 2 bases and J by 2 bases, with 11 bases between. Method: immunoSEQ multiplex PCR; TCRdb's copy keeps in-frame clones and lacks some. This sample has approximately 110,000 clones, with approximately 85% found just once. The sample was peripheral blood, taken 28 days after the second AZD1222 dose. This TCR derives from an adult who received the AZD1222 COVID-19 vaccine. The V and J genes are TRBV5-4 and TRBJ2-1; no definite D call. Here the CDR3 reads CASSLRRQAYNEQFF. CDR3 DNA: TGTGCCAGCAGCTTACGGCGCCAGGCCTACAATGAGCAGTTCTTC.